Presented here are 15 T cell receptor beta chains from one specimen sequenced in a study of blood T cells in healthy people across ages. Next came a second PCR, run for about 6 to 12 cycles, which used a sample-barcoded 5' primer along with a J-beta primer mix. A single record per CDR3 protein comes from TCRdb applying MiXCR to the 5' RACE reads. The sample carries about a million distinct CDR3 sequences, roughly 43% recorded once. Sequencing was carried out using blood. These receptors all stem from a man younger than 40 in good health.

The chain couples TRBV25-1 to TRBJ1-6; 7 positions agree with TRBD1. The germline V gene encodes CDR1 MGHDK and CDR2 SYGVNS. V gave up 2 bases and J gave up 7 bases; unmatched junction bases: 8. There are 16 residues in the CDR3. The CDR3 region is CASSEPYRGDNSPLHF. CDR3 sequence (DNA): TGTGCCAGCAGTGAACCCTACAGGGGAGACAATTCACCCCTCCACTTT.

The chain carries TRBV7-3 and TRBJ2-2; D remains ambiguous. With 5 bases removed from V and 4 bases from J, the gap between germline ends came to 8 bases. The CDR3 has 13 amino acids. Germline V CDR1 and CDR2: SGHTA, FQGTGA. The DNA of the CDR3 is TGTGCCAGCAGCGCGGCAATCACCGGGGAGCTGTTTTTT. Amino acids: CASSAAITGELFF.

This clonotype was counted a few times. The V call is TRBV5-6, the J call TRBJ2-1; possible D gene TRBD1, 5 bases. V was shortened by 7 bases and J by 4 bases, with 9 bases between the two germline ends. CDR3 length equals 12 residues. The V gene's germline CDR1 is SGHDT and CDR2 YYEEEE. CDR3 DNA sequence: TGTGCCAGCGACAGCGCGTACAATGAGCAGTTCTTC. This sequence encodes CASDSAYNEQFF.

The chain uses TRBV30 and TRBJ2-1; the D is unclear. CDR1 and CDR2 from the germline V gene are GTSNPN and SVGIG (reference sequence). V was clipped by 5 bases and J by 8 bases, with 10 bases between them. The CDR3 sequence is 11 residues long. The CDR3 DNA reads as TGTGCCTGGTCCGCGAGCTATGAGCAGTTCTTC. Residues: CAWSASYEQFF.

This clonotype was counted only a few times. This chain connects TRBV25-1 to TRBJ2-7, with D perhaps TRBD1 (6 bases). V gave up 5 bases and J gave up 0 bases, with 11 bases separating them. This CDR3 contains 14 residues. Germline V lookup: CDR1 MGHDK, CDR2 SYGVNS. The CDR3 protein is CASSPNRVSYEQYF. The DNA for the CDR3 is TGTGCCAGCAGTCCTAACAGGGTCTCCTACGAGCAGTACTTC.

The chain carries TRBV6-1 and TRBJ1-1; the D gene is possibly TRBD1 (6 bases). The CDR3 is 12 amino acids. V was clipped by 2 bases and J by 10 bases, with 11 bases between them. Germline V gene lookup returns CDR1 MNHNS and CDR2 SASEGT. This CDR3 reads CASSEIRGAAFF. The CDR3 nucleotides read TGTGCCAGCAGTGAAATCAGGGGAGCAGCTTTCTTT.

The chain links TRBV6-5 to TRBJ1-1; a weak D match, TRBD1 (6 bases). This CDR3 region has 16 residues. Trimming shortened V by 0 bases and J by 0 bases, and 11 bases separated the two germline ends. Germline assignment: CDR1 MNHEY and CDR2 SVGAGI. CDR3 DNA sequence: TGTGCCAGCAGTTACTCTGTGGACAGCTTGAACACTGAAGCTTTCTTT. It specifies CASSYSVDSLNTEAFF.

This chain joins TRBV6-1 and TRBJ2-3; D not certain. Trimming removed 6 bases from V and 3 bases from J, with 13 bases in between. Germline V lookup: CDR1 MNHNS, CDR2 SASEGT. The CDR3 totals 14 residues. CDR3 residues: CASRDLTSTDTQYF. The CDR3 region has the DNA TGTGCCAGCAGAGACCTAACTTCGACAGATACGCAGTATTTT.

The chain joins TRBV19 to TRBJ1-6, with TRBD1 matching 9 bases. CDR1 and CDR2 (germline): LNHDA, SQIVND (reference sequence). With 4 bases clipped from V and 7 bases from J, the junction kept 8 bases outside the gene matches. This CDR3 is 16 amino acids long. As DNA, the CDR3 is TGTGCCAGTAGTACGACAGGGGGAGGTCTGAATTCACCCCTCCACTTT. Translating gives CASSTTGGGLNSPLHF. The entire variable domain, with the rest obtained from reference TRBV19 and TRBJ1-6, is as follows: DGGITQSPKYLFRKEGQNVTLSCEQNLNHDAMYWYRQDPGQGLRLIYYSQIVNDFQKGDIAEGYSVSREKKESFPLTVTSAQKNPTAFYLCASSTTGGGLNSPLHFGNGTRLTVT.

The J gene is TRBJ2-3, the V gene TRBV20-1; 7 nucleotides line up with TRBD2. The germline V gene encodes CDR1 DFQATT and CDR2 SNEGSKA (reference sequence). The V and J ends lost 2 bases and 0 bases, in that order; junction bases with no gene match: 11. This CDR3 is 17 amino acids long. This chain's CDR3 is CSARILAEGVSTDTQYF. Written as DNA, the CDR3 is TGCAGTGCTAGAATTCTAGCGGAAGGGGTCAGCACAGATACGCAGTATTTT.

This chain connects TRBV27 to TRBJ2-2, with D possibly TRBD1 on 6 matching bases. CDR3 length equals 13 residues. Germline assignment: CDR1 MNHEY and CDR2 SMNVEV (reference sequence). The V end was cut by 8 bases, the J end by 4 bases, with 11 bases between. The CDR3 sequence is CASYRVSTGELFF. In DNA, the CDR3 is TGTGCCAGCTACAGGGTTTCCACCGGGGAGCTGTTTTTT.

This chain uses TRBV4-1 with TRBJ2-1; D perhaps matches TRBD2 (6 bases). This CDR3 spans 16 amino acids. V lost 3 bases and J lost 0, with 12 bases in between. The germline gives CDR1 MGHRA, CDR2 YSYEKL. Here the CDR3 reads CASSQGDWSSYNEQFF. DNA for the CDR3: TGCGCCAGCAGCCAGGGGGACTGGAGCTCCTACAATGAGCAGTTCTTC.

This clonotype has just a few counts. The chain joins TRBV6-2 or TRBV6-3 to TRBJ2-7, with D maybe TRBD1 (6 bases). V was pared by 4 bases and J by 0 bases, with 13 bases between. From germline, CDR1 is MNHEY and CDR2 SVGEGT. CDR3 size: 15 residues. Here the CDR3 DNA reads TGTGCCAGCAGTTGGGACACCCAGAGCTCCTACGAGCAGTACTTC. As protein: CASSWDTQSSYEQYF.

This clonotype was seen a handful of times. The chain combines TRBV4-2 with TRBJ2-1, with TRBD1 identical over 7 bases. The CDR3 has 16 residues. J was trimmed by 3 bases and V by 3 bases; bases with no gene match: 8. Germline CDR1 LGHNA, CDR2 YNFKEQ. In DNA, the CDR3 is TGTGCCAGCAGCCAGGAACCGGGACAGCACTACAATGAGCAGTTCTTC. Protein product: CASSQEPGQHYNEQFF.

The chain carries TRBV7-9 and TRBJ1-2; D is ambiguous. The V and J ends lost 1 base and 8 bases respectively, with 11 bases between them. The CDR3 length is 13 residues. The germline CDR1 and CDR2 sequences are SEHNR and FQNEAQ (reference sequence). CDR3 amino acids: CASSLVQAGGYTF. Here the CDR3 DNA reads TGTGCCAGCAGCTTAGTCCAGGCTGGGGGCTACACCTTC.